One sample yielded the 6 T cell receptor beta chains listed below, sequenced in a study of regulatory and conventional T cells in RAG deficiency. This table comes from immunoSEQ multiplex PCR, and its TCRdb copy is limited to in-frame clones, with some not included. Among around 23,000 clones listed, approximately 93% were seen once. Conventional CD4+ T cells were sorted from blood as CD25-low CD127-high cells. This same sample was also part of a study on regulatory T cells. That publication notes: Amplification used 52 TRBV primers and 13 TRBJ primers.

Input material: CD4+ T cells sorted from blood. These receptors came from a human donor in good health.

The V gene is TRBV6-5, the J gene TRBJ1-2, with D uncertain. This CDR3 region has 15 residues. V was shortened by 0 bases and J by 4 bases, with 12 bases between the two germline ends. The germline CDR1 and CDR2 sequences are MNHEY and SVGAGI. The CDR3 reads CASSYSFPSPYGYTF. CDR3 bases: TGTGCCAGCAGTTACTCTTTCCCCTCACCCTATGGCTACACCTTC.

This sequence joins TRBV28 and TRBJ2-7; D tentatively reads TRBD1 or TRBD2 (5 bases each). Germline V gives CDR1 MDHEN, CDR2 SYDVKM. The CDR3 has 15 residues. V was pared by 7 bases and J by 4 bases, with 20 bases between. CDR3 sequence: CASTPQGRWNYEQYF. In DNA, the CDR3 is TGTGCCAGCACCCCCCAGGGACGATGGAATTACGAGCAGTACTTC.

The chain carries TRBV27 and TRBJ2-2; D may be TRBD2 (5 bases). Looked up from germline, CDR1 is MNHEY and CDR2 is SMNVEV (reference sequence). The V gene lost 5 bases and the J gene lost 3 bases, with 13 bases spanning the gap. The CDR3 has 15 residues. In DNA, the CDR3 is TGTGCCAGCAGTCTTACTAGTAGGGACACCGGGGAGCTGTTTTTT. This encodes CASSLTSRDTGELFF.

The V gene is TRBV2, the J gene TRBJ2-3, with D perhaps being TRBD1 or TRBD2 (6 bases each). This CDR3 has 14 amino acids. Germline V gene data show CDR1 as SNHLY and CDR2 as FYNNEI. Trimming cost V 3 bases and J 4 bases, with 11 bases left between them. The CDR3 here is CASSEGGRSDTQYF. DNA of the CDR3: TGTGCCAGCAGTGAGGGGGGCCGATCAGATACGCAGTATTTT.

V is TRBV27 and J is TRBJ1-1; D ambiguous. Trimming pared 5 bases from V and 3 bases from J, leaving 16 bases between. Germline V gene lookup returns CDR1 MNHEY and CDR2 SMNVEV (reference sequence). The CDR3 consists of 15 residues. For the CDR3, the DNA is TGTGCCAGCAGTGAGGAGGGATTTGGTGACACTGAAGCTTTCTTT. It is translated as CASSEEGFGDTEAFF.

The V and J genes are TRBV6-6 and TRBJ2-2; D is uncertain. Germline V gives CDR1 MNHNY, CDR2 SVGAGI (reference sequence). Trimming removed 8 bases from V and 8 bases from J, with 9 bases in between. This CDR3 contains 11 residues. This CDR3 is CASLLAGELFF. The CDR3 DNA follows: TGTGCCAGCTTATTGGCGGGGGAGCTGTTTTTT.